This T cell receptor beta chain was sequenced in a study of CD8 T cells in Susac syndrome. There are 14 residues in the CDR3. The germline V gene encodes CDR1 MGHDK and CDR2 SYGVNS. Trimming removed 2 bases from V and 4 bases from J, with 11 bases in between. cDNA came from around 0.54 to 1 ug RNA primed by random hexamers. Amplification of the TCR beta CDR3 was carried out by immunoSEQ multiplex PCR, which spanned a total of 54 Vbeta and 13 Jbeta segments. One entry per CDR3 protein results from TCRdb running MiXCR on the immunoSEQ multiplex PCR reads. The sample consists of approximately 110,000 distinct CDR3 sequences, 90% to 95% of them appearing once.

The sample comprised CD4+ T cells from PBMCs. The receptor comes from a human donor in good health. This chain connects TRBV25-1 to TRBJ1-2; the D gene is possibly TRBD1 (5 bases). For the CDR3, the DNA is TGTGCCAGCAGTGAACAGGGAAGGGGCTATGGCTACACCTTC. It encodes CASSEQGRGYGYTF.